This T cell receptor (beta chain) appears in the sequencing data of a study of blood T cells in healthy people across ages. Notes on the study in general: Across the age range, TCR beta diversity per million T cells fell in a roughly linear way. Higher naive T cell percentage went strongly together with higher TCR beta diversity.

Unmatched junction bases numbered 5, after V lost 4 bases and J lost 3 bases. The CDR3 sequence is 13 residues long. The germline V gene has CDR1 DFQATT and CDR2 SNEGSKA (reference sequence). Every donor contributed roughly 10 milliliters of peripheral blood by blood draw. Primed by a sample-barcoded 5' primer and a J-beta primer mix, a second PCR proceeded for roughly 6 to 12 cycles. From the 5' RACE reads, TCRdb called clonotypes with MiXCR, one entry per CDR3 protein. The sample includes hundreds of thousands of distinct CDR3 sequences, under 70% seen only once; the top ten take around 37%. The sample holds a few counts of this clonotype. What it binds is unknown.

The receptor was isolated from a man in his 60s in good health. This chain uses TRBV20-1 with TRBJ1-2; TRBD1 matches 7 bases. The sample taken for sequencing was blood. The chain's CDR3 is CSATTGTDYGYTF. For the CDR3, the DNA is TGCAGTGCTACCACCGGGACAGACTATGGCTACACCTTC.